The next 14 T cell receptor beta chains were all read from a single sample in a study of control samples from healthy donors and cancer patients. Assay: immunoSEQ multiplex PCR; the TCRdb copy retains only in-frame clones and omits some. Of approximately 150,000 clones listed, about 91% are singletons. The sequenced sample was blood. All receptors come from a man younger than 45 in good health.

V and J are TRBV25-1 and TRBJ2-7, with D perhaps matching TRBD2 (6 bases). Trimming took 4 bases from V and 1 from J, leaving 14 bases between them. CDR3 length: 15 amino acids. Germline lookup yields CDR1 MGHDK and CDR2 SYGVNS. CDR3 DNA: TGTGCCAGCAGTGCGTTTTCGACTAGTTCCTACGAGCAGTACTTC. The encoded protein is CASSAFSTSSYEQYF.

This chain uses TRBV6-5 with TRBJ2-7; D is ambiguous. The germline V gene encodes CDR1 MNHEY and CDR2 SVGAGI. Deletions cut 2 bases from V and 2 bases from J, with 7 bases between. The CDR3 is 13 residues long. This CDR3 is CASSYDGAYEQYF. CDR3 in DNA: TGTGCCAGCAGTTACGACGGAGCCTACGAGCAGTACTTC.

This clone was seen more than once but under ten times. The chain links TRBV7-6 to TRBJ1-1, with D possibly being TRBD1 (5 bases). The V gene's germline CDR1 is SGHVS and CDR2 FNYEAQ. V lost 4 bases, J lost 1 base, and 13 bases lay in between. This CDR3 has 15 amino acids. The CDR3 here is CASSSGQGSNTEAFF. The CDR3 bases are TGTGCCAGCAGCTCAGGCCAGGGCTCGAACACTGAAGCTTTCTTT.

DNA of the CDR3: TGTGCCAGCAGTGAAGTGGGCTACACCTTC. It is translated as CASSEVGYTF. The chain is built from TRBV6-1 and TRBJ1-2; D call uncertain. V shed 1 base and J shed 8 bases, with 2 bases lying between them. Germline V gene lookup returns CDR1 MNHNS and CDR2 SASEGT. The CDR3 covers 10 residues.

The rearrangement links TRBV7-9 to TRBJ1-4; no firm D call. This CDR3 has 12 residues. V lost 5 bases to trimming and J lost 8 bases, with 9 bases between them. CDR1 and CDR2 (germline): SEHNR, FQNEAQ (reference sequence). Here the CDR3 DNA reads TGTGCCAGCAGCGCCTTTGAGGAAAAACTGTTTTTT. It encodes CASSAFEEKLFF.

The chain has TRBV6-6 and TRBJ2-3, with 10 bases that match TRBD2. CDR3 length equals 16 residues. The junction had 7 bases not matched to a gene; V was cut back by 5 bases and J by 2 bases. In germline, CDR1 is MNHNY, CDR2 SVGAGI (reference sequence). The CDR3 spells CASSRLAGPPTDTQYF. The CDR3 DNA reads TGTGCCAGCAGTCGACTAGCGGGTCCCCCCACAGATACGCAGTATTTT.

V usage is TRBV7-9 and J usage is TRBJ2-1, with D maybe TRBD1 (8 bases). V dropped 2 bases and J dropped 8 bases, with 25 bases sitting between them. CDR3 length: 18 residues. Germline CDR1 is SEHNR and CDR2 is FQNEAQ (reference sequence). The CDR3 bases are TGTGCCAGCAGCTTAACCCCAGGGGGCGCTGGGAGGGTGGATGAGCAGTTCTTC. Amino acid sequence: CASSLTPGGAGRVDEQFF.

CDR3 loop: CASSPPGLASYEQYF. DNA of the CDR3: TGTGCCAGCTCACCGCCGGGACTAGCATCCTACGAGCAGTACTTC. The V call is TRBV18, the J call TRBJ2-7; 9 nucleotides match TRBD2. J was trimmed by 1 base and V by 3 bases; bases with no gene match: 4. The CDR3 contains 15 residues. The germline gives CDR1 KGHSH, CDR2 LQKENI.

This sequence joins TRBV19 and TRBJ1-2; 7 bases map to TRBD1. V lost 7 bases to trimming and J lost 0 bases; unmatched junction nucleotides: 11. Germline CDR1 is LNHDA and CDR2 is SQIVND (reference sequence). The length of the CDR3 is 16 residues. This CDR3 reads CASTPDRAIPNYGYTF. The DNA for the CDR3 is TGTGCCAGTACCCCCGACAGGGCGATTCCTAACTATGGCTACACCTTC. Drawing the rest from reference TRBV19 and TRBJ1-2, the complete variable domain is DGGITQSPKYLFRKEGQNVTLSCEQNLNHDAMYWYRQDPGQGLRLIYYSQIVNDFQKGDIAEGYSVSREKKESFPLTVTSAQKNPTAFYLCASTPDRAIPNYGYTFGSGTRLTVV.

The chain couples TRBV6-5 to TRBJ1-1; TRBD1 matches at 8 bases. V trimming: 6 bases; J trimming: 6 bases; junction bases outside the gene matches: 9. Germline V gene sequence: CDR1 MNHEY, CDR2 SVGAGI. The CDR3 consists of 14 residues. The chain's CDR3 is CASRQQGAAPEAFF. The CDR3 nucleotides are TGTGCCAGCAGGCAGCAGGGGGCCGCCCCTGAAGCTTTCTTT.

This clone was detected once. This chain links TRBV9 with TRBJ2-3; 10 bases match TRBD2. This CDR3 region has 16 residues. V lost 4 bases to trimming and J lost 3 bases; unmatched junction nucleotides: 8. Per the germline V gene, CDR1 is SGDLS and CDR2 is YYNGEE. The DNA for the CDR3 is TGTGCCAGCAGCCCCAAAGCGGGGGGGCTGACAGATACGCAGTATTTT. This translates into CASSPKAGGLTDTQYF. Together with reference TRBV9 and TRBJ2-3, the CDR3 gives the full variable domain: DSGVTQTPKHLITATGQRVTLRCSPRSGDLSVYWYQQSLDQGLQFLIQYYNGEERAKGNILERFSAQQFPDLHSELNLSSLELGDSALYFCASSPKAGGLTDTQYFGPGTRLTVL.

CDR3 DNA sequence: TGTGCCAGCAGCGCTGAGTCGTCGATGGATTATGGCTACACCTTC. Translating gives CASSAESSMDYGYTF. The rearrangement joins TRBV7-3 to TRBJ1-2; no definite D call. The CDR3 covers 15 residues. CDR1 is SGHTA, CDR2 FQGTGA, per germline. V was shortened by 5 bases and J by 5 bases, with 18 bases between the two germline ends.

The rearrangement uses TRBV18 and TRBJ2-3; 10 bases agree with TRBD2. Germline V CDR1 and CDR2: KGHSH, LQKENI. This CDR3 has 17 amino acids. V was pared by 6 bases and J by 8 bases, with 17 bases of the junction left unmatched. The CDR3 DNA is TGTGCCAGCTCCTCGGTGCCGGGCCAACTAGCGGGGAGTACGCAGTATTTT. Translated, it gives CASSSVPGQLAGSTQYF.

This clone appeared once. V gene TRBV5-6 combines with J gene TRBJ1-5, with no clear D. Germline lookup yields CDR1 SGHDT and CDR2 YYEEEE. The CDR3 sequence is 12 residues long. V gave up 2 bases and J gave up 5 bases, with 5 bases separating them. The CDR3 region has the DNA TGTGCCAGCAGCTTCGGGGATCAGCCCCAGCATTTT. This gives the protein CASSFGDQPQHF.